This entry describes one T cell receptor beta chain. The time point: sample taken at primary tumor resection. Whole RNA, which was extracted from tumor, nontumor lung tissue or frozen PBMC, was sequenced without any cell sorting. V lost 1 base and J lost 7, with 17 bases in between. This CDR3 contains 14 residues. CDR1 and CDR2 (germline): SQVTM, ANQGSEA. This sample is drawn from a study of spatial heterogeneity in lung cancer. Using its own MiXCR run on the 5' RACE reads, TCRdb lists one record per CDR3 protein. Here the sample spans about 50,000 distinct CDR3 sequences, approximately 7.6% being singletons.

This clonotype originated in a female donor with early-stage non-small cell lung cancer. V and J are TRBV29-1 and TRBJ2-7; the D is unclear. Specimen: PBMCs, collected at surgery. The CDR3 DNA reads as TGCAGCGTTGAAGGTCAGCAAAATCGTAGGGAGCAGTACTTC. This codes for CSVEGQQNRREQYF.